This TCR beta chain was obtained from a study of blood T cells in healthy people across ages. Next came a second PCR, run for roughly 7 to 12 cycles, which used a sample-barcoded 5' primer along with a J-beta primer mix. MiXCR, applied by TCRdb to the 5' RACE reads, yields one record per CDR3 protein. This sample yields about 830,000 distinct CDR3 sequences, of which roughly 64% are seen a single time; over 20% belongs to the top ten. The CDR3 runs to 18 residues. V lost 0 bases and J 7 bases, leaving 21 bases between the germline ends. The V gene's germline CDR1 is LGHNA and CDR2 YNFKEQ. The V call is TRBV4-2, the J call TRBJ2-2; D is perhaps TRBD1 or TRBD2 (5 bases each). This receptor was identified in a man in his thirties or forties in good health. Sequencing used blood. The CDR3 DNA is TGTGCCAGCAGCCAAGAGCCCTCCGGGACCACCTTGGGCGGGGAGCTGTTTTTT. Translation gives CASSQEPSGTTLGGELFF.